This passage covers 27 T cell receptor beta chains from one sample sequenced in a study of blood T cell repertoires in COVID-19 (dated by TCRdb to the early 2020s). The library was obtained by the immunoSEQ multiplex PCR assay. The clones in this table, taken by TCRdb from immuneACCESS, are in-frame only. Not every clone is retained; where verified, under half of the shortfall comes from an unresolved V gene, and the cause of the rest is unknown. For this sample there are 100,000 to 130,000 clones; roughly 85% appear just once. The ten largest account for around 2% of the sample. Sequences were obtained from peripheral blood. The receptor set was obtained from a human donor in a cohort sampled during active COVID-19.

This chain joins TRBV5-1 and TRBJ2-1; 7 bases are shared with TRBD2. This CDR3 has 15 amino acids. The germline V gene has CDR1 SGHRS and CDR2 YFSETQ. After removal of 8 bases from V and 10 bases from J, the junction contained 18 bases not matched to a gene. The CDR3 coding sequence is TGCGCCAGTAGAAAAGGGGCGGGAGAGCAAAGGGAGCAGTTCTTC. Translation gives CASRKGAGEQREQFF.

V gene TRBV12-3 or TRBV12-4 combines with J gene TRBJ1-5, with D perhaps matching TRBD1 (6 bases). The length of the CDR3 is 13 residues. V dropped 5 bases and J dropped 3 bases, with 8 bases sitting between them. In DNA form, the CDR3 reads TGTGCCAGCAGTGGGACATTCAATCAGCCCCAGCATTTT. Its protein is CASSGTFNQPQHF.

The CDR3 spells CASSDNRGLYEQFF. The CDR3 nucleotides are TGTGCCAGCAGTGACAACAGGGGGCTCTATGAGCAGTTCTTC. This rearrangement joins TRBV6-1 to TRBJ2-1; 9 bases are shared with TRBD1. Losses at the gene ends were 3 bases for V and 8 bases for J; bases not matched to a gene: 5. CDR3 length: 14 residues. Germline V lookup: CDR1 MNHNS, CDR2 SASEGT.

The CDR3 region is CASSFGQVVGETQYF. In DNA, the CDR3 is TGTGCCAGCAGTTTCGGACAGGTCGTAGGGGAGACCCAGTACTTC. The chain links TRBV7-8 to TRBJ2-5, with 7 positions matching TRBD1. The CDR3 is 15 residues long. J was trimmed by 5 bases and V by 6 bases; bases with no gene match: 12. The V gene's germline CDR1 is SGHVS and CDR2 FQNEAQ.

As regards this clone: One end of the junction varies from germline; a read error may be responsible. Different DNA sequences within this sample yield the same CDR3. DNA for the CDR3: TGTGCCAGCAGCTTGGCCGGACAGCTGTATACTGAAGCTTTTTTT. As protein: CASSLAGQLYTEAFF. This chain uses TRBV5-6 with TRBJ1-1; D may be TRBD1 (6 bases). Germline V gives CDR1 SGHDT, CDR2 YYEEEE. There are 15 residues in the CDR3.

The chain uses TRBV3-1 (or the pseudogene TRBV3-2) and TRBJ2-3; 7 positions match TRBD1. After removal of 9 bases from V and 2 bases from J, the junction contained 8 bases not matched to a gene. This CDR3 has 14 amino acids. Per the germline V gene, CDR1 is LGHDT and CDR2 is YNNKEL (reference sequence). Here the CDR3 DNA reads TGTGCCAGTAGAAGGGGGCCATTCACAGATACGCAGTATTTT. Its translation is CASRRGPFTDTQYF.

The chain employs TRBV3-1 (or the pseudogene TRBV3-2) and TRBJ2-2; TRBD2 aligns across 13 bases. Germline assignment: CDR1 LGHDT and CDR2 YNNKEL (reference sequence). Unmatched junction bases numbered 10, after V lost 4 bases and J lost 5 bases. The CDR3 totals 18 residues. In DNA, the CDR3 is TGTGCCAGCAGCCCCCCGGGACTAGCGGGATCCGGGACCGGGGAGCTGTTTTTT. This codes for CASSPPGLAGSGTGELFF.

The chain recombines TRBV10-3 with TRBJ2-3, with 9 bases aligning to TRBD1. V lost 3 bases and J lost 0; bases outside the gene matches: 10. In germline, CDR1 is ENHRY, CDR2 SYGVKD. CDR3 length equals 18 residues. The CDR3 DNA reads as TGTGCCATCAGTGAACCGGGACAGGGCATGGATAGCACAGATACGCAGTATTTT. Its protein product is CAISEPGQGMDSTDTQYF.

This chain connects TRBV19 to TRBJ1-1, with a weak D call TRBD1 (6 bases). Germline CDR1 reads LNHDA; CDR2 reads SQIVND (reference sequence). The CDR3 spans 13 residues. V gave up 5 bases and J gave up 1 base, with 8 bases separating them. The CDR3 is CASSDRRNTEAFF. The CDR3, as DNA: TGTGCCAGTAGTGACAGGAGGAACACTGAAGCTTTCTTT.

The chain links TRBV5-1 to TRBJ1-3; D perhaps matches TRBD1 (5 bases). Per germline, CDR1 SGHRS and CDR2 YFSETQ. This CDR3 spans 15 amino acids. Trimming shortened V by 3 bases and J by 4 bases, and 14 bases separated the two germline ends. The CDR3 loop reads CASSSAGGEGNTIYF. The CDR3 DNA follows: TGCGCCAGCAGCTCCGCGGGGGGTGAGGGAAACACCATATATTTT. The variable domain in full, with the rest retrieved from reference TRBV5-1 and TRBJ1-3, is KAGVTQTPRYLIKTRGQQVTLSCSPISGHRSVSWYQQTPGQGLQFLFEYFSETQRNKGNFPGRFSGRQFSNSRSEMNVSTLELGDSALYLCASSSAGGEGNTIYFGEGSWLTVV.

CDR3 residues: CASRSYRGGYGYTF. CDR3 DNA sequence: TGTGCCAGCAGATCCTACAGGGGGGGCTATGGCTACACCTTC. The chain has TRBV27 and TRBJ1-2, with 8 positions matching TRBD1. Looked up from germline, CDR1 is MNHEY and CDR2 is SMNVEV (reference sequence). The CDR3 has 14 amino acids. The V gene end was trimmed by 6 bases and the J gene end by 4 bases; junction bases not matched to a gene: 7.

The chain has TRBV6-2 or TRBV6-3 and TRBJ2-7; D is possibly TRBD2 (6 bases). The germline V gene encodes CDR1 MNHEY and CDR2 SVGEGT. There are 14 residues in the CDR3. Trimming shortened V by 4 bases and J by 2 bases, and 12 bases separated the two germline ends. Here the CDR3 DNA reads TGTGCCAGCAGTTGGGAGGACACCACCTACGAGCAGTACTTC. It specifies CASSWEDTTYEQYF.

This clone was seen a single time. The chain carries TRBV19 and TRBJ1-2; D remains unclear. The CDR3 sequence is 12 residues long. CDR1 is LNHDA and CDR2 is SQIVND in the germline V gene (reference sequence). Trimming cost V 6 bases and J 1 base, with 6 bases left between them. For the CDR3, the DNA is TGTGCCAGTAGGGGAGTTAACTATGGCTACACCTTC. Encoded protein: CASRGVNYGYTF.

The V call is TRBV24-1, the J call TRBJ2-5; 9 nucleotides line up with TRBD1. The CDR3 covers 15 residues. V gave up 4 bases and J gave up 4 bases; unmatched junction bases: 6. The V gene's germline CDR1 is KGHDR and CDR2 SFDVKD. The CDR3 reads CATSEPTGGAETQYF. In DNA, the CDR3 is TGTGCCACCAGTGAACCCACAGGGGGCGCAGAGACCCAGTACTTC.

This sequence joins TRBV9 and TRBJ1-1; maybe TRBD1 (5 bases). This CDR3 is built from 14 residues. Germline V gene data show CDR1 as SGDLS and CDR2 as YYNGEE. V lost 2 bases to trimming and J lost 4 bases, with 12 bases between them. CDR3 sequence reads: CASSVDGGGTEAFF. DNA of the CDR3: TGTGCCAGCAGCGTGGACGGGGGGGGCACTGAAGCTTTCTTT.

The chain has TRBV2 and TRBJ1-1, with D hard to call. Looked up from germline, CDR1 is SNHLY and CDR2 is FYNNEI. The CDR3 has 15 amino acids. V was pared by 2 bases and J by 7 bases, with 17 bases between. For the CDR3, the DNA is TGTGCCAGCAGTGAATTCCCCGCGGAAGGCCGTGAAGCTTTCTTT. Protein: CASSEFPAEGREAFF.

The J gene is TRBJ2-3, the V gene TRBV6-6; D remains ambiguous. The CDR3 extends over 13 amino acids. Trimming shortened V by 5 bases and J by 6 bases, and 12 bases separated the two germline ends. The V gene's germline CDR1 is MNHNY and CDR2 SVGAGI (reference sequence). The CDR3 DNA reads TGTGCCAGCAGTCCCGCGCCGTCGGATACGCAGTATTTT. Its protein product is CASSPAPSDTQYF.

The chain carries TRBV9 and TRBJ2-4; TRBD2 is a possible D gene (7 bases). Germline V lookup: CDR1 SGDLS, CDR2 YYNGEE. This CDR3 region has 15 residues. Trimming left V 0 bases short and J 8 bases short, with 15 bases between. The CDR3 reads CASSVEVGGLDIQYF. DNA for the CDR3: TGTGCCAGCAGCGTAGAGGTGGGGGGGCTGGACATTCAGTACTTC.

The rearrangement uses TRBV28 and TRBJ1-1; tentatively, D is TRBD1 (5 bases). This CDR3 spans 11 amino acids. V lost 1 base and J 10 bases, leaving 7 bases between the germline ends. Per germline, CDR1 MDHEN and CDR2 SYDVKM. CDR3 residues: CASSLSGGAFF. Here the CDR3 DNA reads TGTGCCAGCAGTTTATCGGGGGGAGCTTTCTTT.

The rearrangement links TRBV4-1 to TRBJ1-2; TRBD1 matches at 12 bases. J lost 8 bases, V lost 2 bases, and 6 bases had no gene match. Germline lookup yields CDR1 MGHRA and CDR2 YSYEKL. This CDR3 comprises 15 residues. The CDR3 reads CASSQMGQGARGYTF. The CDR3, as DNA: TGCGCCAGCAGCCAAATGGGACAGGGGGCTAGGGGCTACACCTTC.

The chain combines TRBV5-6 with TRBJ2-4; D is possibly TRBD1 (6 bases). This CDR3 is 14 amino acids long. V lost 5 bases and J lost 2, with 11 bases in between. Germline loops: CDR1 SGHDT, CDR2 YYEEEE. Here the CDR3 reads CASRKQGTKNIQYF. Written as DNA, the CDR3 is TGTGCCAGCAGAAAACAGGGTACCAAAAACATTCAGTACTTC.

The chain is built from TRBV27 and TRBJ2-7; 9 nucleotides align to TRBD1. With 1 base clipped from V and 4 bases from J, the junction kept 5 bases outside the gene matches. This CDR3 contains 15 residues. The germline V gene encodes CDR1 MNHEY and CDR2 SMNVEV (reference sequence). The CDR3 here is CASSLFGTGLYEQYF. The DNA for the CDR3 is TGTGCCAGCAGTTTATTTGGGACAGGGCTGTACGAGCAGTACTTC.

This clone is classed as medium-sized. V and J are TRBV19 and TRBJ2-7, with D maybe TRBD1 (6 bases). The germline V gene encodes CDR1 LNHDA and CDR2 SQIVND (reference sequence). The CDR3 loop spans 15 amino acids. V was trimmed by 6 bases and J by 2 bases, leaving 17 bases between them. The CDR3 coding sequence is TGTGCCAGTAGCCTCGAGGGACACGAGGCCTACGAGCAGTACTTC. It encodes CASSLEGHEAYEQYF.

V usage is TRBV25-1 and J usage is TRBJ1-2, with D possibly TRBD1 on 6 matching bases. CDR1 and CDR2 from the germline V gene are MGHDK and SYGVNS. Trimming shortened V by 2 bases and J by 2 bases, and 6 bases separated the two germline ends. This CDR3 comprises 13 residues. As DNA, the CDR3 is TGTGCCAGCAGTGAACAGGGGAACTATGGCTACACCTTC. Protein sequence: CASSEQGNYGYTF.

This clone has a single count. Different DNA sequences within this sample yield the same CDR3. The DNA of the CDR3 is TGTGCCAGCAGCCAGTCCGCAGGGAACACTGAAGCTTTCTTT. This sequence encodes CASSQSAGNTEAFF. The chain couples TRBV3-1 (or the pseudogene TRBV3-2) to TRBJ1-1; no firm D call. The CDR3 extends over 14 amino acids. CDR1 LGHDT and CDR2 YNNKEL come from the germline V gene (reference sequence). Trimming left V 3 bases short and J 1 base short, with 9 bases between.

V usage is TRBV3-1 (or the pseudogene TRBV3-2) and J usage is TRBJ2-7, with D perhaps TRBD1 (5 bases). CDR1 is LGHDT, CDR2 YNNKEL, per germline (reference sequence). The CDR3 sequence is 16 residues long. V was clipped by 0 bases and J by 3 bases, with 15 bases between them. DNA of the CDR3: TGTGCCAGCAGCCAAGATTTCGGGCAGGGCTACTACGAGCAGTACTTC. The encoded protein is CASSQDFGQGYYEQYF.

The chain uses TRBV6-5 and TRBJ1-4, with D uncertain. The CDR3 covers 14 residues. Germline V gene lookup returns CDR1 MNHEY and CDR2 SVGAGI. Trimming took 0 bases from V and 8 from J, leaving 10 bases between them. Written as DNA, the CDR3 is TGTGCCAGCAGTTACTCCCTCGGAGGCGAAAAACTGTTTTTT. Translated: CASSYSLGGEKLFF.